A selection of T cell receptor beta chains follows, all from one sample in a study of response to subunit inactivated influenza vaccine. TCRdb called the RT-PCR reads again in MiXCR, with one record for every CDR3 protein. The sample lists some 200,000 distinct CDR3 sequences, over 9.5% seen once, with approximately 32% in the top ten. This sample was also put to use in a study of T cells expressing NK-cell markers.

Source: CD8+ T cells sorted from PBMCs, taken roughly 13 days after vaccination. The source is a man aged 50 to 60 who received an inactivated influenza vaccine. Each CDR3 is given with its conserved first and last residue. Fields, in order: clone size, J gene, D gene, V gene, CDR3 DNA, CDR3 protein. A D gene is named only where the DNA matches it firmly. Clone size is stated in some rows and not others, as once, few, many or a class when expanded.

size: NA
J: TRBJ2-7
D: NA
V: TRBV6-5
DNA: TGTGCCAGCAGTTACTACGACTCTGTGGGAACCTACGAGCAGTACTTC
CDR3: CASSYYDSVGTYEQYF

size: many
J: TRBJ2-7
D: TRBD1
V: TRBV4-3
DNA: TGCGCCAGCAGCCAAGCCCCGACAGGGATCTACGAGCAGTACTTC
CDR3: CASSQAPTGIYEQYF

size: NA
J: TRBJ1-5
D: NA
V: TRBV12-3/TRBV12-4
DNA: TGTGCCAGCATGGGAGACAGCCCGAATCAGCCCCAGCATTTT
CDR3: CASMGDSPNQPQHF

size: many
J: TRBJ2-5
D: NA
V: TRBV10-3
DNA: TGTGCCATCAGTGACCGCAAGATTGGGGAAGAGACCCAGTACTTC
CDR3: CAISDRKIGEETQYF

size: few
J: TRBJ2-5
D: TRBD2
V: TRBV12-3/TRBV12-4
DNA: TGTGCCAGCGGGTCTAGCGGTGAAGAGACCCAGTACTTC
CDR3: CASGSSGEETQYF

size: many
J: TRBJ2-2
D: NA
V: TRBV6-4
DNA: TGTGCCAGCAGCGCGGGGAAGGGTCGGCCCGGGGAGCTGTTTTTT
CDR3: CASSAGKGRPGELFF

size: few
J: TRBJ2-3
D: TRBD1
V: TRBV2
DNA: TGTGCCAGCACTCTAACAGGGGGAGGCACAGATACGCAGTATTTT
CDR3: CASTLTGGGTDTQYF

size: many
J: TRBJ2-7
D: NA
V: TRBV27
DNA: TGTGCCAGCAGTTTAGGAGGGAGCTCCTACGAGCAGTACTTC
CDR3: CASSLGGSSYEQYF

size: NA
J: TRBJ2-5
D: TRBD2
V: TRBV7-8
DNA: TGTGCCAGCAGCTTAGGGGCTAGCGGAGAGACCCAGTACTTC
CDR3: CASSLGASGETQYF

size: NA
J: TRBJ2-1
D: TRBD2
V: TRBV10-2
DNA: TGCGCCAGCAGTGAAACTAGCGGGGGGAATGAGCAGTTCTTC
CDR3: CASSETSGGNEQFF

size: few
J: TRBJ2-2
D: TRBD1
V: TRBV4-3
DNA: TGCGCCAGCAGCCGTGGACAGGGGCCTGTAACCGGGGAGCTGTTTTTT
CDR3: CASSRGQGPVTGELFF

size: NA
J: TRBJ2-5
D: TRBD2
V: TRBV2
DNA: TGTGCCAGCAGTTGGGGCGGGGGAGAAGAGACCCAGTACTTC
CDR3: CASSWGGGEETQYF

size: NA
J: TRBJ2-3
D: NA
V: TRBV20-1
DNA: TGCAGTGCTACCCCGGGCCTTTTAGTAGATACGCAGTATTTT
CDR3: CSATPGLLVDTQYF

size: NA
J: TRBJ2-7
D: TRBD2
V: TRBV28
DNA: TGTGCCAGCAGTTTTGTAGCGGGATTTTACGAGCAGTACTTC
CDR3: CASSFVAGFYEQYF

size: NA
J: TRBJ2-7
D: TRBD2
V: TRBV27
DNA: TGTGCCAGCAGTATCAGGACCTCCGTGGGAGGGTCCTACGAGCAGTACTTC
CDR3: CASSIRTSVGGSYEQYF

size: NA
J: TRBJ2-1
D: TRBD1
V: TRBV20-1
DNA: TGCAGTGCTAGGTCCGGGACAGGGTCCAATGAGCAGTTCTTC
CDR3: CSARSGTGSNEQFF

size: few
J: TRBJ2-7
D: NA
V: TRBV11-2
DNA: TGTGCCAGCAGCTTAGTCAGGGTTCCCTACGAGCAGTACTTC
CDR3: CASSLVRVPYEQYF

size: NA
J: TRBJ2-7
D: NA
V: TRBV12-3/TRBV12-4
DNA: TGTGCCAGCAGTTTTACTCTATCGTCGGGGCCACCCTACGAGCAGTACTTC
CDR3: CASSFTLSSGPPYEQYF

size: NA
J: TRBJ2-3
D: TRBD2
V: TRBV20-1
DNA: TGCAGTGCTAGAGTCCCGGGACTAGCGGGCCCAGATACGCAGTATTTT
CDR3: CSARVPGLAGPDTQYF

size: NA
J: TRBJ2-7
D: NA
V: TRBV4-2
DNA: TGTGCCAGCAGCCCGATCGACACCGTCTCCTACGAGCAGTACTTC
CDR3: CASSPIDTVSYEQYF

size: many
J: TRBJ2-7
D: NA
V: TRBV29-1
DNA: TGCAGCGTTGAAGAAGACACGTACGAGCAGTACTTC
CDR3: CSVEEDTYEQYF

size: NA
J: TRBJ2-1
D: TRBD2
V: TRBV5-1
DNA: TGCGCCAGCAGCTTGACTAGCGGGAGCTCCTACAATGAGCAGTTCTTC
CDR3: CASSLTSGSSYNEQFF

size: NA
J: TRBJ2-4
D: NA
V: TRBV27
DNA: TGTGCCAGCAGTTTGGGATGGCCCCCTGACAAAAACATTCAGTACTTC
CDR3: CASSLGWPPDKNIQYF

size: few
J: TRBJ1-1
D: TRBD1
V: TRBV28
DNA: TGTGCCAGCAGTTTCCCCGGGGACAGGGAAGCTTTCTTT
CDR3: CASSFPGDREAFF

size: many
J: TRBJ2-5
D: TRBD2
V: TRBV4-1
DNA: TGCGCCAGCAGCCCCGGACTAGCGGGGGGTAAGACCCAGTACTTC
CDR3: CASSPGLAGGKTQYF

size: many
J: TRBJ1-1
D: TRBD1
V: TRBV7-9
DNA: TGTGCCAGCAGCTTAGATAAGGGGGCCGATGAAGCTTTCTTT
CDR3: CASSLDKGADEAFF

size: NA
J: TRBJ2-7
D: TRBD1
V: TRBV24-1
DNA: TGTGCCACCAGTGAGACAGGGTACGAGCAGTACTTC
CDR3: CATSETGYEQYF

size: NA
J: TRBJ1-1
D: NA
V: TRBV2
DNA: TGTGCCAGCAGGAACAGGTTGAACACTGAAGCTTTCTTT
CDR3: CASRNRLNTEAFF

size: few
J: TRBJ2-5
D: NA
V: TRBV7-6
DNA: TGTGCCAGCAGCCTCTTCTTTATAGGCATTAGGCAGGAGACCCAGTACTTC
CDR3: CASSLFFIGIRQETQYF

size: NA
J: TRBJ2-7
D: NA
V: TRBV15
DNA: TGTGCCACCAGCAGGGACGGGACTGTCTCCTACGAGCAGTACTTC
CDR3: CATSRDGTVSYEQYF

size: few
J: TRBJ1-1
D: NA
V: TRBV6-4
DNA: TGTGCCAGCAGTGACGGAGGGACCGAAGCTTTCTTT
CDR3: CASSDGGTEAFF

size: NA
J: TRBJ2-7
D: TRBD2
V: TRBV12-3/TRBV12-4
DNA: TGTGCCAGCAGTTACATAGCGGGGGGGACCTACGAGCAGTACTTC
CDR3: CASSYIAGGTYEQYF

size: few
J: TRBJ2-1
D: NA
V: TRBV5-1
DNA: TGCGCCAGCAGCTTGTACGGGGTGGCCTCCTACAATGAGCAGTTCTTC
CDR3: CASSLYGVASYNEQFF

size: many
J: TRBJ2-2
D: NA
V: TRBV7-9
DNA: TGTGCTGAGAACACCGGGGAGCTGTTTTTT
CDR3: CAENTGELFF

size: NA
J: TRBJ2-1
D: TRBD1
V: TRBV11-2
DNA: TGTGCCACTGAGACAGGGAATGAGCAGTTCTTC
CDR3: CATETGNEQFF

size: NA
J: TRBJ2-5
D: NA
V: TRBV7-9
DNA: TGTGCCAGCAGCTTACTTCCACTAGCTTTAGAGACCCAGTACTTC
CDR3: CASSLLPLALETQYF

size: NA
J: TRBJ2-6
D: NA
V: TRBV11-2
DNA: TGTGCCAGCAGCTCCGTAACAACTATTTACTCTGGGGCCAACGTCCTGACTTTC
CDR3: CASSSVTTIYSGANVLTF